The clone carrying this TCR beta chain was found many times. The CDR3 regions of TCR beta were amplified from RNA transcripts. Researchers ran a first-round RT-PCR on the TCR CDR3 using the HTBI primer set. TCRdb called the multiplex PCR reads again in MiXCR, with one record for every CDR3 protein. Among about 380,000 distinct CDR3 sequences listed, more than 12% were seen once. The germline gives CDR1 SGHAT, CDR2 FQNNGV. This CDR3 spans 14 amino acids. V gave up 3 bases and J gave up 2 bases, with 9 bases separating them. The sample comes from a study of T cells in Graves' hyperthyroidism and ophthalmopathy.

This TCR came from a woman in her twenties or thirties with Graves' ophthalmopathy. This chain connects TRBV11-2 to TRBJ2-3; D is unresolved. Sequencing was performed on blood. The CDR3 here is CASSFQRNTDTQYF. The DNA for the CDR3 is TGTGCCAGCAGCTTTCAGAGAAACACAGATACGCAGTATTTT.